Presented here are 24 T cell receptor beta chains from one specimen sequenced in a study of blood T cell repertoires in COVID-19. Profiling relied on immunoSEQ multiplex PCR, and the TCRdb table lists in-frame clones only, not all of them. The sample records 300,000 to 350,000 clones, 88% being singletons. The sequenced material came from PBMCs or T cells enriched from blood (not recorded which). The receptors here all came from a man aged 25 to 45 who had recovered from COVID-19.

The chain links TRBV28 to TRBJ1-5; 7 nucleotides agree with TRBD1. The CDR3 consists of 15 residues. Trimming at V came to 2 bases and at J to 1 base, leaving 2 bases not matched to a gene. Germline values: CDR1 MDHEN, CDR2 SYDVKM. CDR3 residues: CASSLRQGSNQPQHF. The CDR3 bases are TGTGCCAGCAGTTTACGACAGGGAAGCAATCAGCCCCAGCATTTT. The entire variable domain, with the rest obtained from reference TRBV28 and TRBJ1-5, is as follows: DVKVTQSSRYLVKRTGEKVFLECVQDMDHENMFWYRQDPGLGLRLIYFSYDVKMKEKGDIPEGYSVSREKKERFSLILESASTNQTSMYLCASSLRQGSNQPQHFGDGTRLSIL.

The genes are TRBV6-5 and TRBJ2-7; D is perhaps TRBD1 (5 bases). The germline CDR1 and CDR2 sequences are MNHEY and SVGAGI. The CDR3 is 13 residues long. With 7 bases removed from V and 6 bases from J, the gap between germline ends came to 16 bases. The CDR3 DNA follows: TGTGCCAGCAAGGGGCAGGGTGGCCGCGAGCAGTACTTC. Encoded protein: CASKGQGGREQYF.

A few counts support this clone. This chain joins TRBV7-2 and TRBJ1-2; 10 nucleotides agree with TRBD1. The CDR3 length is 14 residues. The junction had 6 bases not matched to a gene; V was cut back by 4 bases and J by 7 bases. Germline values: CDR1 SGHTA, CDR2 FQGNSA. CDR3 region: CASSSTGGSGGYTF. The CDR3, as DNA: TGTGCCAGCAGCTCGACAGGGGGCTCTGGTGGCTACACCTTC.

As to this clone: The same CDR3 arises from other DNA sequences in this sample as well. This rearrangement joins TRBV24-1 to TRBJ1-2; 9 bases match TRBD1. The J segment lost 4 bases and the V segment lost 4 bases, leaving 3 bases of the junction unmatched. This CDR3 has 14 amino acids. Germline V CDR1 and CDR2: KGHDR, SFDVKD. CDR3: CATSDPTGGYGYTF. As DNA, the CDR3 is TGTGCCACCAGTGACCCGACAGGGGGCTATGGCTACACCTTC.

CDR3 sequence (DNA): TGTGCCAGCAGCCAACCTGGGAGGGCGGGAAACACCATATATTTT. Its protein is CASSQPGRAGNTIYF. This chain joins TRBV4-2 and TRBJ1-3; no reliable D call. Germline CDR1 reads LGHNA; CDR2 reads YNFKEQ. V gave up 2 bases and J gave up 4 bases, with 12 bases separating them. This CDR3 comprises 15 residues.

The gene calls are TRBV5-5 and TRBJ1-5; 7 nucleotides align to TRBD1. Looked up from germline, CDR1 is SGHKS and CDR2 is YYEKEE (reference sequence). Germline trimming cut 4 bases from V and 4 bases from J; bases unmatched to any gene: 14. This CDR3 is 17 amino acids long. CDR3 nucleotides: TGTGCCAGCAGCCGAACGGCAGGGACAGCCCTTAATCAGCCCCAGCATTTT. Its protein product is CASSRTAGTALNQPQHF.

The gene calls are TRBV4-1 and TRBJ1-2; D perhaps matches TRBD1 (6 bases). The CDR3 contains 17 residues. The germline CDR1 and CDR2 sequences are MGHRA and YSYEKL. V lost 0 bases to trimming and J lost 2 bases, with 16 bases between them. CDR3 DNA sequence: TGCGCCAGCAGCCAAGATGCCTCAGGGGATAGAAACTATGGCTACACCTTC. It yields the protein CASSQDASGDRNYGYTF.

The CDR3 loop reads CASSLRVLNTGELFF. CDR3 sequence (DNA): TGTGCCAGCAGCTTACGAGTCCTCAACACCGGGGAGCTGTTTTTT. This chain connects TRBV7-9 to TRBJ2-2; D is ambiguous. Germline V gene lookup returns CDR1 SEHNR and CDR2 FQNEAQ (reference sequence). V lost 2 bases and J 2 bases, leaving 9 bases between the germline ends. This CDR3 is built from 15 residues.

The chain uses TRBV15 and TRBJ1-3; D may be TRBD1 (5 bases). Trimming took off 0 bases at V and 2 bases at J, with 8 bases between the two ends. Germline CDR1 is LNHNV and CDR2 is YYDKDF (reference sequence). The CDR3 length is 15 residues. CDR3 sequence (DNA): TGTGCCACCAGCAGAGATCGACAGACTGGAAACACCATATATTTT. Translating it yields CATSRDRQTGNTIYF.

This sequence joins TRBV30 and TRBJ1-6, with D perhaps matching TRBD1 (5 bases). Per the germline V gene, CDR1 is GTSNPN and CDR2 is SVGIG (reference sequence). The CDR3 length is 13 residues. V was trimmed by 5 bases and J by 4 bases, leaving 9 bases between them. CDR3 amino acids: CAWAGMYNSPLHF. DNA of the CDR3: TGTGCCTGGGCAGGGATGTATAATTCACCCCTCCACTTT. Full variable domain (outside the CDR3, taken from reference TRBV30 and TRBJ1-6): SQTIHQWPATLVQPVGSPLSLECTVEGTSNPNLYWYRQAAGRGLQLLFYSVGIGQISSEVPQNLSASRPQDRQFILSSKKLLLSDSGFYLCAWAGMYNSPLHFGNGTRLTVT.

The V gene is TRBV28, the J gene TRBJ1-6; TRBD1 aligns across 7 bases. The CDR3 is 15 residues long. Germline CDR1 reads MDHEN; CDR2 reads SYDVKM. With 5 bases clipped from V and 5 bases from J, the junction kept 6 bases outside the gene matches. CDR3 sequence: CASSPTGRDNSPLHF. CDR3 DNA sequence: TGTGCCAGCAGTCCGACAGGGCGAGATAATTCACCCCTCCACTTT.

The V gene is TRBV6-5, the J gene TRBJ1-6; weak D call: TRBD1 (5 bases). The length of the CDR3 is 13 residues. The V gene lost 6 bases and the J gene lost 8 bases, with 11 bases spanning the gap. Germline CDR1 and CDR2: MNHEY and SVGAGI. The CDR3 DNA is TGTGCCAGCAGCCAGGGCAAGGATTCACCCCTCCACTTT. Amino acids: CASSQGKDSPLHF.

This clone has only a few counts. CDR3 DNA: TGTGCCAGCAGCCTATCAGGGGGTACTGGAAACACCATATATTTT. It encodes CASSLSGGTGNTIYF. The chain recombines TRBV7-6 with TRBJ1-3, with TRBD1 matching 7 bases. Unmatched junction bases numbered 6, after V lost 5 bases and J lost 2 bases. The CDR3 has 15 residues. Germline CDR1 SGHVS, CDR2 FNYEAQ.

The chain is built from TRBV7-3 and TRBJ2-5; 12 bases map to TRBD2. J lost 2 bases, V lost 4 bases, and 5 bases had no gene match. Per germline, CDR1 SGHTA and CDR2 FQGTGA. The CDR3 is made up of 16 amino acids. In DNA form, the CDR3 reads TGTGCCAGCAGCTCCCAAGGACTAGCGGGACAAGAGACCCAGTACTTC. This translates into CASSSQGLAGQETQYF.

CDR3 sequence reads: CASSQVGSILETQYF. DNA for the CDR3: TGCGCCAGCAGCCAAGTCGGTAGTATCCTCGAGACCCAGTACTTC. The chain employs TRBV4-1 and TRBJ2-5; D gene unclear. The CDR3 has 15 amino acids. V lost 1 base and J lost 5, with 14 bases in between. Germline loops: CDR1 MGHRA, CDR2 YSYEKL.

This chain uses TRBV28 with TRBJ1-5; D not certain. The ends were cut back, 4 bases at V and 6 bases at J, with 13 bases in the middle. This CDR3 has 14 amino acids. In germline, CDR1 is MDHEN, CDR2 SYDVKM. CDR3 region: CASSYSSTGQPQHF. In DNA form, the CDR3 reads TGTGCCAGCAGTTATAGCTCGACGGGTCAGCCCCAGCATTTT.

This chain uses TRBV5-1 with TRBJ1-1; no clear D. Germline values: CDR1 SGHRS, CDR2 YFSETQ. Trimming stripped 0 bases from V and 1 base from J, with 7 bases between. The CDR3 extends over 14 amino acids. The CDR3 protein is CASSLARANTEAFF. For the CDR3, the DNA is TGCGCCAGCAGCTTGGCGCGGGCGAACACTGAAGCTTTCTTT.

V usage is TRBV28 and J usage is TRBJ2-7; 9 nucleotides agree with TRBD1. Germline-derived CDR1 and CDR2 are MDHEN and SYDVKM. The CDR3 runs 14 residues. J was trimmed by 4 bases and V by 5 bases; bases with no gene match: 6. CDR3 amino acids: CASSLDRGGYEQYF. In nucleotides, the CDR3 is TGTGCCAGCAGTCTCGACAGGGGGGGTTACGAGCAGTACTTC.

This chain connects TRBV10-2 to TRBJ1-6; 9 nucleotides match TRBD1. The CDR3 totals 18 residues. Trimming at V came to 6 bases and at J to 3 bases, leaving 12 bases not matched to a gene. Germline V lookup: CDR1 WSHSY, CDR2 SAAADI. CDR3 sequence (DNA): TGCGCCAGCAGAGGTGACCGGGACAGGGCCCTCTATAATTCACCCCTCCACTTT. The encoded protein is CASRGDRDRALYNSPLHF.

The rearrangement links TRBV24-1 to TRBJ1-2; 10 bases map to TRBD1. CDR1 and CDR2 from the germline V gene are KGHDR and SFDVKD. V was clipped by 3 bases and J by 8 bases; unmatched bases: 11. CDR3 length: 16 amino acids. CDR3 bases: TGTGCCACCAGTGATCCACCCGGGACAGGGGCGCGGGGCTACACCTTC. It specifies CATSDPPGTGARGYTF.

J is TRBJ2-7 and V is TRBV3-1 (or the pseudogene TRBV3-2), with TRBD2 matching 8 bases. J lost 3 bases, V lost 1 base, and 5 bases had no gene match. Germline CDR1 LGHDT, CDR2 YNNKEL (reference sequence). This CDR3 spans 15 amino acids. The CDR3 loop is CASSQAGGPVYEQYF. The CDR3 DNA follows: TGTGCCAGCAGCCAAGCGGGGGGGCCTGTCTACGAGCAGTACTTC.

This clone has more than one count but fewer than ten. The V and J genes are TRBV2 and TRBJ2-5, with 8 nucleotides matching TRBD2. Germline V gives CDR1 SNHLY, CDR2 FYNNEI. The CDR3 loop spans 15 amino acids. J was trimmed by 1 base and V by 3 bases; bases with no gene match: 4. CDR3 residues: CASSDGGGGQETQYF. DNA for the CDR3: TGTGCCAGCAGTGACGGGGGGGGCGGCCAAGAGACCCAGTACTTC.

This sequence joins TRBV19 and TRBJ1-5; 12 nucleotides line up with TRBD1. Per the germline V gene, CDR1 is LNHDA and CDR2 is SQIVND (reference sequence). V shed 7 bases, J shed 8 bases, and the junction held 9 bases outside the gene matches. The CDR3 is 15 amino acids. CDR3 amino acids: CASNPRDRGREPQHF. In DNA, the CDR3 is TGTGCCAGTAACCCTAGGGACAGGGGGCGGGAGCCCCAGCATTTT.

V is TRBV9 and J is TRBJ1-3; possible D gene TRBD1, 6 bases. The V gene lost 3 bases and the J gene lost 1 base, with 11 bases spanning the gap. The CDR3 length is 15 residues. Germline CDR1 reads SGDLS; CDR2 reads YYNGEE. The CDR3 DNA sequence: TGTGCCAGCAGCGCCACAGGGTTTTCTGGAAACACCATATATTTT. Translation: CASSATGFSGNTIYF.